Below, 17 T cell receptor beta chains from the same sample are listed, as sequenced in a study of OX40 agonist ivuxolimab in advanced cancers. The library relied on the immunoSEQ multiplex PCR assay. TCRdb's version of the immuneACCESS table is confined to in-frame rearrangements and falls short of the full clone set. An unresolved V gene accounts for under half of the shortfall where checked; the remainder is of unknown origin. This sample has tens of thousands of clones in its table, and roughly 86% of those were observed once. Clones ranked in the top ten supply around 13% of the sample. Sample: CD4+ or CD8+ T cells sorted from blood, taken in a trial of the OX40 agonist ivuxolimab. All receptors come from an adult with an advanced solid tumor such as melanoma, head and neck, liver or kidney cancer.

The CDR3 coding sequence is TGTGCCAGCAGCTTATCGACAGGGATGAACACTGAAGCTTTCTTT. This sequence encodes CASSLSTGMNTEAFF. The chain combines TRBV7-6 with TRBJ1-1; the match to TRBD1 covers 7 bases. V lost 2 bases and J lost 0; bases outside the gene matches: 3. Germline values: CDR1 SGHVS, CDR2 FNYEAQ. The CDR3 spans 15 residues.

The V call is TRBV6-5, the J call TRBJ2-5; 8 bases map to TRBD1. This CDR3 spans 13 amino acids. V shed 6 bases, J shed 4 bases, and the junction held 4 bases outside the gene matches. Germline CDR1 is MNHEY and CDR2 is SVGAGI. The CDR3 DNA sequence: TGTGCCAGCAGAGGACAGGGTCCAGAGACCCAGTACTTC. It specifies CASRGQGPETQYF.

The V gene is TRBV27, the J gene TRBJ2-5; TRBD1 matches at 10 bases. CDR1 MNHEY and CDR2 SMNVEV come from the germline V gene (reference sequence). The CDR3 length is 17 residues. V trimming: 2 bases; J trimming: 4 bases; junction bases outside the gene matches: 10. In DNA, the CDR3 is TGTGCCAGCAGTTTACTGGTAGGGACAGGGGCTGGAGAGACCCAGTACTTC. This codes for CASSLLVGTGAGETQYF.

The chain employs TRBV28 and TRBJ2-1; 7 bases agree with TRBD1. The CDR3 runs 16 residues. Unmatched junction bases numbered 10, after V lost 1 base and J lost 7 bases. Germline V gene sequence: CDR1 MDHEN, CDR2 SYDVKM. The DNA for the CDR3 is TGTGCCAGCAGTTTATACCGACAGGGTTCGAAGAATGAGCAGTTCTTC. Its translation: CASSLYRQGSKNEQFF.

Note on this clone: The sample contains more than one DNA sequence encoding this CDR3. The genes are TRBV27 and TRBJ1-5; 10 nucleotides agree with TRBD1. V lost 6 bases to trimming and J lost 2 bases; unmatched junction nucleotides: 7. This CDR3 comprises 16 residues. Per germline, CDR1 MNHEY and CDR2 SMNVEV (reference sequence). The CDR3 DNA sequence: TGTGCCAGCAGCAGGGGACAGGGGAGAGGCAATCAGCCCCAGCATTTT. The encoded protein is CASSRGQGRGNQPQHF.

The V call is TRBV13, the J call TRBJ1-1, with a tentative D call TRBD1 (5 bases). Germline V gives CDR1 PRHDT, CDR2 FYEKMQ (reference sequence). The CDR3 totals 15 residues. Trimming took off 5 bases at V and 1 base at J, with 14 bases between the two ends. The CDR3 sequence: CASSPRGGANTEAFF. The CDR3 bases are TGTGCCAGCAGCCCACGGGGGGGTGCGAACACTGAAGCTTTCTTT.

The V and J genes are TRBV27 and TRBJ2-1; 9 nucleotides agree with TRBD1. The CDR3 length is 17 residues. Germline V lookup: CDR1 MNHEY, CDR2 SMNVEV (reference sequence). V gave up 1 base and J gave up 0 bases; unmatched junction bases: 4. The CDR3, as DNA: TGTGCCAGCAGTTTATGGACAGGGGCCAGCTCCTACAATGAGCAGTTCTTC. Translating it yields CASSLWTGASSYNEQFF.

This chain uses TRBV18 with TRBJ1-1; D remains unclear. This CDR3 has 15 residues. CDR1 is KGHSH, CDR2 LQKENI, per germline. Trimming removed 3 bases at V and 1 base at J, with 12 bases between. The CDR3, as DNA: TGTGCCAGCTCACCGGCTGGGGAAGGGAACACTGAAGCTTTCTTT. Its translation: CASSPAGEGNTEAFF.

The rearrangement joins TRBV7-3 to TRBJ2-3, with D uncertain. Germline V gives CDR1 SGHTA, CDR2 FQGTGA. V shed 2 bases and J shed 0 bases, with 9 bases lying between them. The CDR3 covers 15 residues. Here the CDR3 reads CASSLGFSSTDTQYF. The CDR3 coding sequence is TGTGCCAGCAGCTTAGGGTTCTCTAGCACAGATACGCAGTATTTT.

This clone was seen a few times. This chain joins TRBV28 and TRBJ1-2, with D tentatively TRBD1 (5 bases). Germline V lookup: CDR1 MDHEN, CDR2 SYDVKM. V shed 6 bases and J shed 4 bases, with 15 bases lying between them. The CDR3 runs 14 residues. The CDR3 DNA is TGTGCCAGCAGCCTTACAGGTTCTGGCTATGGCTACACCTTC. Protein product: CASSLTGSGYGYTF.

The J gene is TRBJ2-7, the V gene TRBV5-1; TRBD1 or TRBD2 may be the D gene (6 bases each). Trimming left V 4 bases short and J 6 bases short, with 17 bases between. The CDR3 is made up of 14 amino acids. The V gene's germline CDR1 is SGHRS and CDR2 YFSETQ. DNA for the CDR3: TGCGCCAGCAGCCTCGTCTCGGGGGCAGTCGAGCAGTACTTC. The encoded protein is CASSLVSGAVEQYF.

This clone was seen more than once but under ten times. The chain carries TRBV19 and TRBJ2-1; a weak D match, TRBD2 (5 bases). This CDR3 is built from 11 residues. CDR1 is LNHDA and CDR2 is SQIVND in the germline V gene (reference sequence). Trimming removed 7 bases from V and 6 bases from J, with 7 bases in between. The CDR3 region is CASTTINEQFF. The DNA of the CDR3 is TGTGCCAGTACGACTATCAATGAGCAGTTCTTC.

V gene TRBV5-1 combines with J gene TRBJ2-7; a weak D match, TRBD2 (5 bases). The V and J ends lost 3 bases and 0 bases respectively, with 13 bases between them. There are 15 residues in the CDR3. Germline values: CDR1 SGHRS, CDR2 YFSETQ. The chain's CDR3 is CASSSGSGSSYEQYF. CDR3 in DNA: TGCGCCAGCAGCTCCGGATCGGGAAGCTCCTACGAGCAGTACTTC. Filled out from reference TRBV5-1 and TRBJ2-7, the complete variable domain reads KAGVTQTPRYLIKTRGQQVTLSCSPISGHRSVSWYQQTPGQGLQFLFEYFSETQRNKGNFPGRFSGRQFSNSRSEMNVSTLELGDSALYLCASSSGSGSSYEQYFGPGTRLTVT.

The chain recombines TRBV27 with TRBJ2-3, with D hard to call. The CDR3 consists of 13 residues. V shed 0 bases and J shed 1 base, with 2 bases lying between them. The germline gives CDR1 MNHEY, CDR2 SMNVEV (reference sequence). In DNA, the CDR3 is TGTGCCAGCAGTTTATCTGGCACAGATACGCAGTATTTT. Its translation is CASSLSGTDTQYF.

V usage is TRBV6-6 and J usage is TRBJ1-4; maybe TRBD1 (5 bases). The CDR3 length is 14 residues. Per germline, CDR1 MNHNY and CDR2 SVGAGI (reference sequence). The V end was cut by 3 bases, the J end by 8 bases, with 13 bases between. CDR3 loop: CASSYGATSEKLFF. The CDR3 bases are TGTGCCAGCAGTTATGGGGCAACCAGCGAAAAACTGTTTTTT.

The chain employs TRBV7-2 and TRBJ1-1; D is ambiguous. CDR3 length: 14 residues. Trimming removed 4 bases from V and 1 base from J, with 10 bases in between. Germline CDR1 SGHTA, CDR2 FQGNSA. The CDR3 reads CASSSPPGNTEAFF. The CDR3, as DNA: TGTGCCAGCAGCTCACCGCCTGGGAACACTGAAGCTTTCTTT. The variable domain in full, with the rest retrieved from reference TRBV7-2 and TRBJ1-1, is GAGVSQSPSNKVTEKGKDVELRCDPISGHTALYWYRQSLGQGLEFLIYFQGNSAPDKSGLPSDRFSAERTGGSVSTLTIQRTQQEDSAVYLCASSSPPGNTEAFFGQGTRLTVV.

Here the CDR3 reads CASSSTGGGSPLHF. The CDR3 DNA reads as TGTGCCAGCAGCTCAACAGGGGGAGGTTCACCCCTCCACTTT. This chain uses TRBV5-4 with TRBJ1-6, with 8 nucleotides matching TRBD1. Trimming at V came to 3 bases and at J to 9 bases, leaving 5 bases not matched to a gene. Germline CDR1 reads SGHNT; CDR2 reads YYREEE (reference sequence). CDR3 size: 14 residues.